This T cell receptor beta chain was profiled in a study of cytomegalovirus exposure and HLA in healthy donors. Regarding the study as a whole: An observed cluster of highly shared sequence variants was recorded as a likely sequencing artifact.

A note on this clone: The antigen remains unidentified.

With 60 Vbeta and 13 Jbeta primers, the PCR was carried out. Per the original data handling: In a later analysis, some 80 million unique TCR beta chains included roughly 11 million shared by two or more donors. Assay used: immunoSEQ multiplex PCR; TCRdb lists only in-frame clones, some missing. The D gene and trimming were derived from the DNA, and the V and J assignments and clone size from that table. Among roughly 180,000 clones listed, over 60% were seen once. Looked up from germline, CDR1 is SGHTA and CDR2 is FQGNSA. The CDR3 runs 15 residues. V lost 1 base and J 5 bases, leaving 15 bases between the germline ends.

Sequencing was performed on PBMCs. This TCR derives from a female donor in good health and CMV-seronegative. The gene calls are TRBV7-2 and TRBJ2-7; TRBD1 is a possible D gene (5 bases). CDR3 in DNA: TGTGCCAGCAGCTTAGATCCGCCTCCCAGGGACGAGCAGTACTTC. Amino acids: CASSLDPPPRDEQYF. Variable domain in full (rest from reference TRBV7-2 and TRBJ2-7): GAGVSQSPSNKVTEKGKDVELRCDPISGHTALYWYRQSLGQGLEFLIYFQGNSAPDKSGLPSDRFSAERTGGSVSTLTIQRTQQEDSAVYLCASSLDPPPRDEQYFGPGTRLTVT.